These 29 T cell receptor beta chains were sequenced from one sample in a study of lung T cells in sarcoidosis with Löfgren's syndrome. TCRdb independently ran MiXCR on the reads; one entry per CDR3 protein. Of about 19,000 distinct CDR3 sequences in the sample, about 20% were seen once. The sample was CD4+ T cells from PBMCs. These receptors all come from a human donor with sarcoidosis (Löfgren's syndrome or another form), or a control subject (not recorded which).

This clonotype counts as medium-sized (0.01 to 0.1%). The genes are TRBV28 and TRBJ1-5, with a tentative D call TRBD1 (5 bases). Germline V gene data show CDR1 as MDHEN and CDR2 as SYDVKM. The germline V and J ends were trimmed by 3 bases and 6 bases, with 12 bases remaining between them. This CDR3 contains 14 residues. CDR3 DNA sequence: TGTGCCAGCAGTTTCGGAGGGGAAGGTCAGCCCCAGCATTTT. This codes for CASSFGGEGQPQHF.

This clonotype was observed at least ten times. This CDR3 is CASTSGTDSGNTIYF. The CDR3 DNA reads TGTGCCAGCACCTCGGGGACAGACTCTGGAAACACCATATATTTT. The chain joins TRBV3-1 to TRBJ1-3, with 7 bases matching TRBD1. The CDR3 is 15 residues long. Germline V gives CDR1 LGHDT, CDR2 YNNKEL (reference sequence). V shed 7 bases and J 0 bases; nucleotides not matched to a gene: 6.

This clonotype showed up many times. This sequence joins TRBV11-2 and TRBJ2-1, with a weak D call TRBD2 (6 bases). The CDR3 is made up of 16 amino acids. From germline, CDR1 is SGHAT and CDR2 FQNNGV. V dropped 3 bases and J dropped 0 bases, with 12 bases sitting between them. The CDR3 here is CASSFGTRSSYNEQFF. The CDR3 DNA is TGTGCCAGCAGCTTTGGGACTCGCAGCTCCTACAATGAGCAGTTCTTC.

Concerning this clonotype: Given a much more abundant clone one base away, this may be a read error. This chain joins TRBV10-2 and TRBJ1-2, with TRBD1 identical over 10 bases. Per germline, CDR1 WSHSY and CDR2 SAAADI. The V segment lost 6 bases and the J segment 7 bases; nucleotides outside the gene matches: 5. The CDR3 is 13 residues long. The CDR3 here is CASSRQGAGGYTF. CDR3 nucleotide sequence: TGCGCCAGCAGCCGACAGGGGGCGGGTGGCTACACCTTC.

This clonotype was found many times. This chain joins TRBV6-1 and TRBJ1-1; 8 bases align to TRBD1. This CDR3 is 14 amino acids long. CDR1 is MNHNS, CDR2 SASEGT, per germline. V trimming: 5 bases; J trimming: 11 bases; junction bases outside the gene matches: 13. Here the CDR3 reads CASSLPLGQANAFF. As DNA, the CDR3 is TGTGCCAGCAGTTTACCGTTGGGACAGGCTAATGCTTTCTTT.

This clonotype occurred many times. The J gene is TRBJ2-5, the V gene TRBV18, with 10 bases that match TRBD1. J lost 5 bases, V lost 4 bases, and 4 bases had no gene match. The germline gives CDR1 KGHSH, CDR2 LQKENI. There are 14 residues in the CDR3. CDR3 amino acids: CASSLSDRGETQYF. The DNA for the CDR3 is TGTGCCAGCTCACTCTCGGACAGGGGGGAGACCCAGTACTTC.

This clonotype was seen ten or more times. The gene calls are TRBV18 and TRBJ2-1; 10 bases match TRBD2. The V and J ends lost 0 bases and 0 bases, in that order; junction bases with no gene match: 5. The CDR3 sequence is 18 residues long. Germline V gene lookup returns CDR1 KGHSH and CDR2 LQKENI. The CDR3 DNA is TGTGCCAGCTCACCACCCAGCGGGGGGGCAAGCTCCTACAATGAGCAGTTCTTC. Its protein is CASSPPSGGASSYNEQFF.

Remarks on this clonotype: The junction departs from germline at one end; a sequencing error may be responsible. The chain has TRBV28 and TRBJ2-7; D remains unclear. The CDR3 consists of 15 residues. Germline V gene data show CDR1 as MDHEN and CDR2 as SYDVKM. CDR3 sequence: CASSLVSSLIYEQYF. The DNA for the CDR3 is TGTGCCAGCAGTTTGGTCAGTTCCTTAATCTACGAGCAATACTTC.

This clonotype showed up many times. The chain employs TRBV2 and TRBJ2-7; 7 nucleotides line up with TRBD1. The CDR3 has 14 residues. V lost 4 bases, J lost 3 bases, and 6 bases stayed unmatched. The germline CDR1 and CDR2 sequences are SNHLY and FYNNEI. In nucleotides, the CDR3 is TGTGCCAGCAGTGTTGGACAGGTGAACTACGAGCAGTACTTC. This encodes CASSVGQVNYEQYF.

This clonotype came up many times. The rearrangement uses TRBV20-1 and TRBJ1-5; 10 nucleotides match TRBD1. Losses at the gene ends were 5 bases for V and 8 bases for J; bases not matched to a gene: 9. The germline V gene encodes CDR1 DFQATT and CDR2 SNEGSKA (reference sequence). The CDR3 has 14 residues. The CDR3 DNA reads as TGCAGTGCTCACCAGGGACAGGGGCATGAGCCCCAGCATTTT. This codes for CSAHQGQGHEPQHF.

This clonotype was counted at least ten times. The CDR3 nucleotides are TGTGCCAGCAGCCCACAGGGGGCTAAGGCTGAAGCTTTCTTT. This sequence encodes CASSPQGAKAEAFF. The chain recombines TRBV7-2 with TRBJ1-1; the match to TRBD1 covers 9 bases. The CDR3 totals 14 residues. The J segment lost 6 bases and the V segment lost 5 bases, leaving 7 bases of the junction unmatched. CDR1 SGHTA and CDR2 FQGNSA come from the germline V gene.

This clonotype was picked up many times. This chain connects TRBV28 to TRBJ2-7; 7 nucleotides match TRBD1. Germline-derived CDR1 and CDR2 are MDHEN and SYDVKM. The CDR3 sequence is 13 residues long. J lost 0 bases, V lost 10 bases, and 6 bases had no gene match. As DNA, the CDR3 is TGTGCCACCGAGGGGGCTAGCTCCTACGAGCAGTACTTC. This encodes CATEGASSYEQYF.

The V call is TRBV5-6, the J call TRBJ2-1, with D maybe TRBD2 (5 bases). Trimming cost V 4 bases and J 8 bases, with 25 bases left between them. CDR1 and CDR2 from the germline V gene are SGHDT and YYEEEE. This CDR3 is built from 17 residues. The CDR3 region has the DNA TGTGCCAGCAGCCCAGATTCCTGGGAGCTTCAGGTCGATGAGCAGTTCTTC. This gives the protein CASSPDSWELQVDEQFF. Supplemented by reference TRBV5-6 and TRBJ2-1, the full variable domain reads DAGVTQSPTHLIKTRGQQVTLRCSPKSGHDTVSWYQQALGQGPQFIFQYYEEEERQRGNFPDRFSGHQFPNYSSELNVNALLLGDSALYLCASSPDSWELQVDEQFFGPGTRLTVL.

This clonotype was recorded at least ten times. The chain recombines TRBV28 with TRBJ2-7, with 8 bases fitting TRBD1. CDR1 is MDHEN and CDR2 is SYDVKM in the germline V gene. Trimming took 6 bases from V and 2 from J; bases not matched to a gene: 6. This CDR3 region has 14 residues. The CDR3 DNA is TGTGCCAGCAGACCGACAGGGGACCCCTACGAGCAGTACTTC. It translates to CASRPTGDPYEQYF. Combining the CDR3 with reference TRBV28 and TRBJ2-7 gives the whole variable domain DVKVTQSSRYLVKRTGEKVFLECVQDMDHENMFWYRQDPGLGLRLIYFSYDVKMKEKGDIPEGYSVSREKKERFSLILESASTNQTSMYLCASRPTGDPYEQYFGPGTRLTVT.

This clonotype was counted at least ten times. V and J are TRBV28 and TRBJ2-3; unclear D gene. V shed 3 bases and J shed 0 bases, with 7 bases lying between them. The CDR3 covers 14 residues. Germline V gene lookup returns CDR1 MDHEN and CDR2 SYDVKM. CDR3 bases: TGTGCCAGCAGTTTCGGAGTTAGCACAGATACGCAGTATTTT. Protein sequence: CASSFGVSTDTQYF.

Relative to its sample, this clonotype is medium-sized. The CDR3 sequence is CASSYGGGRHYEQYF. For the CDR3, the DNA is TGTGCCAGCAGTTACGGGGGAGGCAGACACTACGAGCAGTACTTC. The chain joins TRBV6-6 to TRBJ2-7; D might be TRBD2 (6 bases). V lost 2 bases to trimming and J lost 3 bases, with 14 bases between them. Germline CDR1 and CDR2: MNHNY and SVGAGI (reference sequence). This CDR3 is 15 amino acids long.

This clonotype was picked up many times. This chain uses TRBV12-3 or TRBV12-4 with TRBJ1-5; D not certain. The CDR3 loop spans 13 amino acids. The V gene lost 5 bases and the J gene lost 2 bases, with 7 bases spanning the gap. This chain's CDR3 is CASSPRGNQPQHF. The DNA of the CDR3 is TGTGCCAGCAGTCCGAGGGGCAATCAGCCCCAGCATTTT.

In its sample, this clonotype was seen many times. V is TRBV12-5 and J is TRBJ2-4; perhaps TRBD1 as D (6 bases). Germline lookup yields CDR1 LGHNT and CDR2 FRNRAP. CDR3 length: 17 amino acids. Trimming cost V 4 bases and J 1 base, with 17 bases left between them. CDR3 amino acids: CASGSGTPLRAKNIQYF. The CDR3 DNA follows: TGTGCTAGTGGTTCAGGGACACCACTAAGGGCCAAAAACATTCAGTACTTC. The complete variable domain, with remaining parts taken from reference TRBV12-5 and TRBJ2-4, reads DARVTQTPRHKVTEMGQEVTMRCQPILGHNTVFWYRQTMMQGLELLAYFRNRAPLDDSGMPKDRFSAEMPDATLATLKIQPSEPRDSAVYFCASGSGTPLRAKNIQYFGAGTRLSVL.

This clonotype showed up many times. CDR3 coding DNA: TGTGCCAGCAGCCCCTACCTAGGGAAGAACACTGAAGCTTTCTTT. It is translated as CASSPYLGKNTEAFF. The chain carries TRBV6-1 and TRBJ1-1, with D hard to call. The CDR3 is 15 amino acids. Deletions cut 6 bases from V and 1 base from J, with 15 bases between. Germline V gene sequence: CDR1 MNHNS, CDR2 SASEGT.

This clonotype has ten or more counts. The gene calls are TRBV28 and TRBJ2-5; D is possibly TRBD1 or TRBD2 (5 bases each). Trimming left V 5 bases short and J 0 bases short, with 10 bases between. The V gene's germline CDR1 is MDHEN and CDR2 SYDVKM. The CDR3 loop spans 14 amino acids. In DNA, the CDR3 is TGTGCCAGCAGTGGGGGTATCCACCAAGAGACCCAGTACTTC. Amino acid sequence: CASSGGIHQETQYF.

Only a few counts were recorded for this clonotype. A much bigger clone sits one base away, suggesting this may be a read error. The chain joins TRBV11-2 to TRBJ2-3, with 7 bases lining up with TRBD2. The trim removed 5 bases at V and 4 bases at J, leaving 12 bases unmatched. Germline lookup yields CDR1 SGHAT and CDR2 FQNNGV. The CDR3 runs 16 residues. CDR3 protein: CASSPPLITSADTQYF. DNA of the CDR3: TGTGCCAGCAGCCCCCCTTTGATAACTAGCGCAGATACGCAGTATTTT.

This clonotype was counted many times. The chain combines TRBV4-2 with TRBJ2-1, with TRBD2 matching 7 bases. Germline V gene sequence: CDR1 LGHNA, CDR2 YNFKEQ. Losses at the gene ends were 5 bases for V and 9 bases for J; bases not matched to a gene: 13. This CDR3 comprises 15 residues. The CDR3: CASSSGLGADTEQFF. As DNA, the CDR3 is TGTGCCAGCAGCTCCGGACTAGGCGCCGATACTGAGCAGTTCTTC.

In its sample, this clonotype was seen many times. The chain couples TRBV20-1 to TRBJ2-7; no definite D call. Trimming took 4 bases from V and 4 from J, leaving 17 bases between them. The CDR3 extends over 14 amino acids. Germline CDR1 is DFQATT and CDR2 is SNEGSKA (reference sequence). CDR3 bases: TGCAGTGCTATGTCCGGGCGCACCCGGTACGAGCAGTACTTC. Amino acids: CSAMSGRTRYEQYF.

In this sample, this clonotype turned up once. Compared with germline, one end of the junction differs, possibly owing to a read error. The chain recombines TRBV6-1 with TRBJ2-1; 7 bases map to TRBD2. The CDR3 contains 18 residues. CDR1 is MNHNS, CDR2 SASEGT, per germline. The CDR3 coding sequence is TGTGCCAGCAGTTTTAAACGGGACGGGGGGAATATTTTGAATGAGCAGTTTTTC. This encodes CASSFKRDGGNILNEQFF.

Concerning this clonotype itself: It may be a read error: a sequence one base away is much more abundant. V is TRBV11-2 and J is TRBJ2-5; TRBD2 is a possible D gene (5 bases). Germline V gene lookup returns CDR1 SGHAT and CDR2 FQNNGV. The CDR3 contains 15 residues. The V gene lost 1 base and the J gene lost 2 bases, with 11 bases spanning the gap. In DNA, the CDR3 is TGTGCCAGCAGCTTAGGTTGGACTGCACAAGAGACCCAGTACTTC. Amino acids: CASSLGWTAQETQYF.

On this clonotype itself: One end of the junction fails to match germline, which may point to a read error. V usage is TRBV19 and J usage is TRBJ2-5; D might be TRBD1 (6 bases). The CDR3 is 13 residues long. Per germline, CDR1 LNHDA and CDR2 SQIVND (reference sequence). Written as DNA, the CDR3 is TGTGCCAGTAGTACTGGGACACAAGGGACCCAGCACTTC. Its translation: CASSTGTQGTQHF.

Ten or more counts support this clonotype. This chain uses TRBV24-1 with TRBJ2-3; the match to TRBD1 covers 7 bases. This CDR3 has 17 amino acids. V lost 4 bases and J lost 0; bases outside the gene matches: 9. Germline V lookup: CDR1 KGHDR, CDR2 SFDVKD. The CDR3 spells CATSDPRTGHSTDTQYF. In nucleotides, the CDR3 is TGTGCCACCAGTGACCCCAGGACAGGCCATAGCACAGATACGCAGTATTTT.

This clonotype is termed medium-sized (0.01 to 0.1%). The CDR3: CASSAGVRWDQPQHF. CDR3 bases: TGTGCCAGCAGTGCAGGTGTGAGGTGGGATCAGCCCCAGCATTTT. This chain uses TRBV25-1 with TRBJ1-5; unclear D gene. From germline, CDR1 is MGHDK and CDR2 SYGVNS. Trimming shortened V by 4 bases and J by 5 bases, and 15 bases separated the two germline ends. The CDR3 has 15 amino acids.

This clonotype was found many times. This rearrangement joins TRBV2 to TRBJ2-3, with TRBD1 matching 7 bases. Germline values: CDR1 SNHLY, CDR2 FYNNEI. V lost 7 bases to trimming and J lost 0 bases; unmatched junction nucleotides: 7. CDR3 length: 15 residues. CDR3 loop: CASNPQGLSTDTQYF. In nucleotides, the CDR3 is TGTGCCAGCAATCCACAGGGGCTAAGCACAGATACGCAGTATTTT.